Listed here are 15 T cell receptor beta chains from one sample, sequenced in a study of metastatic and nonmetastatic thyroid tumors (dated by TCRdb to about 2020). Library method: PCR. The instrument given in TCRdb is Illumina HiSeq 4000. TCRdb passed the public sequencing reads through fastp at Q25 and MiXCR, retaining productive beta sequences. This sample comprises 90,000 or so clones, 8.6% of them detected only once. In total, the top ten clones hold around 9.2% of the sample. No treatment had been received by any patient before thyroid surgery. Sequenced sample: blood. The receptors were sampled from a female donor with papillary thyroid cancer or a benign thyroid nodule (not recorded which). Some clones in this sample may be carry-over from other donors' samples.

To note about this clone: Since a much larger clone is just one base distant, this may be a read error. This chain uses TRBV11-1 with TRBJ1-4; D is undetermined. The CDR3 loop spans 14 amino acids. Germline-derived CDR1 and CDR2 are SGHAT and FQDESV (reference sequence). The CDR3 reads CASSLDAEPEELFF. The CDR3, as DNA: TGTGCCAGCAGCTTAGATGCAGAGCCTGAAGAACTGTTTTTT.

This clone was observed at least ten times. At the DNA level, this CDR3 is encoded by other sequences in the same sample as well. V usage is TRBV11-2 and J usage is TRBJ1-1, with D tentatively TRBD1 (5 bases). In germline, CDR1 is SGHAT, CDR2 FQNNGV. The CDR3 has 13 amino acids. Trimming shortened V by 6 bases and J by 1 base, and 9 bases separated the two germline ends. The CDR3, as DNA: TGTGCCAGCAGTCTGGGGCGGAACACTGAAGCTTTCTTT. It specifies CASSLGRNTEAFF.

This clone was observed many times. The chain couples TRBV6-6 to TRBJ2-2, with TRBD2 as a possible D gene (6 bases). CDR3 length: 15 residues. V lost 0 bases and J lost 4, with 9 bases in between. Germline V gene sequence: CDR1 MNHNY, CDR2 SVGAGI (reference sequence). The CDR3 bases are TGTGCCAGCAGTTACTCGGGACTTTTCACCGGGGAGCTGTTTTTT. It translates to CASSYSGLFTGELFF.

Concerning this clone: At one end the junction does not follow the germline gene, possibly because of a read error. This chain links TRBV7-7 with TRBJ2-5; 11 positions agree with TRBD2. The CDR3 length is 16 residues. CDR1 and CDR2 (germline): SSHAT, FNYEAQ (reference sequence). This CDR3 is CASSLVAGGPGETQYF. CDR3 DNA sequence: TGTGCTAGCAGCTTAGTAGCGGGGGGGCCGGGTGAGACCCAGTACTTC. The entire variable domain, with the rest obtained from reference TRBV7-7 and TRBJ2-5, is as follows: GAGVSQSPRYKVTKRGQDVTLRCDPISSHATLYWYQQALGQGPEFLTYFNYEAQPDKSGLPSDRFSAERPEGSISTLTIQRTEQRDSAMYRCASSLVAGGPGETQYFGPGTRLLVL.

There are a few counts of this clone. As DNA, the CDR3 is TGTGCCAGCAGCTTGTTGCCAGGGTACCCCCCGTATTTT. It codes for CASSLLPGYPPYF. This chain links TRBV5-4 with TRBJ2-3; TRBD1 is a possible D gene (5 bases). The CDR3 consists of 13 residues. V lost 1 base and J lost 14, with 17 bases in between. CDR1 and CDR2 (germline): SGHNT, YYREEE (reference sequence).

This clone was recorded many times. The V call is TRBV6-1, the J call TRBJ2-3, with D perhaps TRBD1 or TRBD2 (5 bases each). Germline values: CDR1 MNHNS, CDR2 SASEGT. This CDR3 has 15 amino acids. V dropped 5 bases and J dropped 2 bases, with 14 bases sitting between them. The CDR3 nucleotides are TGTGCCAGCAGTAGAGGGGATACGTTCACAGATACGCAGTATTTT. Translated: CASSRGDTFTDTQYF.

Ten or more counts support this clone. V gene TRBV2 combines with J gene TRBJ2-1, with 10 bases matching TRBD2. The CDR3 length is 16 residues. After removal of 1 base from V and 8 bases from J, the junction contained 8 bases not matched to a gene. Germline V gene data show CDR1 as SNHLY and CDR2 as FYNNEI. The chain's CDR3 is CASSEGSGGALDEQFF. The CDR3 coding sequence is TGTGCCAGCAGTGAAGGCAGCGGGGGGGCCTTAGATGAGCAGTTCTTC.

This clone was detected a few times. With a much larger clone just one base away, this may be a read error. The chain joins TRBV7-2 to TRBJ1-6, with TRBD1 as a possible D gene (6 bases). The ends were cut back, 1 base at V and 10 bases at J, with 14 bases in the middle. The CDR3 extends over 15 amino acids. Germline V lookup: CDR1 SGHTA, CDR2 FQGNSA. CDR3 DNA: TGTGCCAGCAGCTTAGGCGGCAGGGGATGCTCACCCCTCCACTTT. It is translated as CASSLGGRGCSPLHF. Complete variable domain (other parts from reference TRBV7-2 and TRBJ1-6): GAGVSQSPSNKVTEKGKDVELRCDPISGHTALYWYRQSLGQGLEFLIYFQGNSAPDKSGLPSDRFSAERTGGSVSTLTIQRTQQEDSAVYLCASSLGGRGCSPLHFGNGTRLTVT.

This clone appeared many times. This sequence joins TRBV4-1 and TRBJ1-1; D gene uncertain. Germline CDR1 and CDR2: MGHRA and YSYEKL. Trimming shortened V by 0 bases and J by 7 bases, and 12 bases separated the two germline ends. This CDR3 has 14 residues. In DNA, the CDR3 is TGCGCCAGCAGCCAAGAATCCGGGATCGGTGAAGCTTTCTTT. Protein product: CASSQESGIGEAFF.

This clone came up many times. J is TRBJ2-4 and V is TRBV12-3 or TRBV12-4; TRBD2 agrees at 8 bases. There are 15 residues in the CDR3. After removal of 6 bases from V and 7 bases from J, the junction contained 11 bases not matched to a gene. This chain's CDR3 is CASRVSGGETNIQYF. CDR3 DNA sequence: TGTGCCAGCAGGGTGTCGGGGGGGGAAACTAACATTCAGTACTTC.

This clone was detected many times. This rearrangement joins TRBV9 to TRBJ2-1, with 13 bases matching TRBD2. CDR1 and CDR2 (germline): SGDLS, YYNGEE. The CDR3 runs 16 residues. J gave up 0 bases and V 3 bases, and 0 bases lay outside the gene matches. This CDR3 is CASSGTSGSSYNEQFF. The CDR3 region has the DNA TGTGCCAGCAGCGGGACTAGCGGGAGCTCCTACAATGAGCAGTTCTTC.

This clone was counted between two and nine times. V gene TRBV29-1 combines with J gene TRBJ2-1; D is perhaps TRBD1 or TRBD2 (5 bases each). V was pared by 7 bases and J by 2 bases, with 15 bases between. The length of the CDR3 is 14 residues. Per germline, CDR1 SQVTM and CDR2 ANQGSEA. As DNA, the CDR3 is TGCAGCGCCCCGGGACCGCTGCCCTACAATGAGCAGTTCTTC. As protein: CSAPGPLPYNEQFF.

In its sample, this clone was seen many times. The chain recombines TRBV5-1 with TRBJ2-6, with 8 bases that match TRBD1. This CDR3 is built from 18 residues. In germline, CDR1 is SGHRS, CDR2 YFSETQ. The trim removed 3 bases at V and 0 bases at J, leaving 8 bases unmatched. The CDR3 loop reads CASSSTGTGISGANVLTF. CDR3 coding DNA: TGCGCCAGCAGCTCTACCGGGACAGGTATCTCTGGGGCCAACGTCCTGACTTTC.

At least ten counts were recorded for this clone. This sequence joins TRBV12-5 and TRBJ1-2, with D hard to call. The V end was cut by 1 base, the J end by 5 bases, with 8 bases between. CDR1 and CDR2 (germline): LGHNT, FRNRAP. The CDR3 totals 13 residues. This CDR3 is CASGLEARYGYTF. In DNA form, the CDR3 reads TGTGCTAGTGGTTTGGAGGCCCGGTATGGCTACACCTTC.

The rearrangement links TRBV12-3 or TRBV12-4 to TRBJ1-2; D call uncertain. V was pared by 5 bases and J by 0 bases, with 16 bases between. This CDR3 is built from 16 residues. DNA for the CDR3: TGTGCCAGCAGTCCCCGACCCCAAACGACTAACTATGGCTACACCTTC. It encodes CASSPRPQTTNYGYTF.